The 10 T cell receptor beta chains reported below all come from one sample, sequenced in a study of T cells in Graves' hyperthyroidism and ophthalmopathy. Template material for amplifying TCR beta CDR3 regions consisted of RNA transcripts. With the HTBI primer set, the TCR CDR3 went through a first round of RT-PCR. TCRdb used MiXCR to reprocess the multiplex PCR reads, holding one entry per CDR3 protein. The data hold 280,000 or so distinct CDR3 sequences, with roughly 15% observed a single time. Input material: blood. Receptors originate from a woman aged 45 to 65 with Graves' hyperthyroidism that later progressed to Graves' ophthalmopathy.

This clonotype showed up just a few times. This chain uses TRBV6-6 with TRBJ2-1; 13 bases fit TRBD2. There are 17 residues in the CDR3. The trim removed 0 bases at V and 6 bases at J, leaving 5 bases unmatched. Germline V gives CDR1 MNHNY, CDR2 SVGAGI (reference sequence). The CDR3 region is CASSYSIWTSGSNEQFF. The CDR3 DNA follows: TGTGCCAGCAGTTACTCGATTTGGACTAGCGGGAGCAATGAGCAGTTCTTC.

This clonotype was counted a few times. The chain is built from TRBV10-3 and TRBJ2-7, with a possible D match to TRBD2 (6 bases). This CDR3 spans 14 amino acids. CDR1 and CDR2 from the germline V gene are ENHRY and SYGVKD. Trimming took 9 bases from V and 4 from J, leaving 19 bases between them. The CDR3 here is CAILPGDGVYEQYF. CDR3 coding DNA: TGTGCCATACTTCCGGGGGACGGGGTTTACGAGCAGTACTTC.

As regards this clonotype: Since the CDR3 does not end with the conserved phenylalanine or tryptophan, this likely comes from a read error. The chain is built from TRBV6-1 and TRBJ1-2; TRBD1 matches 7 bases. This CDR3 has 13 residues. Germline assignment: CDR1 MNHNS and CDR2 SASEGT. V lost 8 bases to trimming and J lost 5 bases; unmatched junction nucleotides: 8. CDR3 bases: TGTGCCAGCCGGGACAGCTCAAGATATGGCTACACCCTC. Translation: CASRDSSRYGYTL.

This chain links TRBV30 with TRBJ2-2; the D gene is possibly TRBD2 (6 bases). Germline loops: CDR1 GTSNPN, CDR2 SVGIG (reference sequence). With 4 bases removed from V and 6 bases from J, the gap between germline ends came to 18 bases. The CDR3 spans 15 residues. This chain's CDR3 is CAWTRGGLRAGELFF. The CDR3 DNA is TGTGCCTGGACCCGTGGGGGGTTAAGAGCCGGGGAGCTGTTTTTT. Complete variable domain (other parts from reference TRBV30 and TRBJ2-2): SQTIHQWPATLVQPVGSPLSLECTVEGTSNPNLYWYRQAAGRGLQLLFYSVGIGQISSEVPQNLSASRPQDRQFILSSKKLLLSDSGFYLCAWTRGGLRAGELFFGEGSRLTVL.

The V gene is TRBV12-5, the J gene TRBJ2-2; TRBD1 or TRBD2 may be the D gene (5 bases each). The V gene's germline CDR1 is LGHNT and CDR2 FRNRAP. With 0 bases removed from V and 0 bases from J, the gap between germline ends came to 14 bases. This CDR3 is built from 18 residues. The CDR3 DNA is TGTGCTAGTGGTTTGGTAAAGTTCGGGACCCCGAACACCGGGGAGCTGTTTTTT. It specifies CASGLVKFGTPNTGELFF.

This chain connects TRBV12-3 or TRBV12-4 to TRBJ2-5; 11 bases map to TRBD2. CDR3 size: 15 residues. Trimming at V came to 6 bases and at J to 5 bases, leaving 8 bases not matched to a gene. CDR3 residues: CASRTVAGGLETQYF. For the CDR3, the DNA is TGTGCCAGCAGGACCGTAGCGGGAGGGCTGGAGACCCAGTACTTC.

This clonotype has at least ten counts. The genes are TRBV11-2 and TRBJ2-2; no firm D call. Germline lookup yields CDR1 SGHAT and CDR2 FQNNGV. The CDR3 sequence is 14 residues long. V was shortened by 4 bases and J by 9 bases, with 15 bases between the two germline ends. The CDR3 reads CASSSDRRMRELFF. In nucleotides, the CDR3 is TGTGCCAGCAGCTCGGACCGCCGAATGAGGGAGCTGTTTTTT.

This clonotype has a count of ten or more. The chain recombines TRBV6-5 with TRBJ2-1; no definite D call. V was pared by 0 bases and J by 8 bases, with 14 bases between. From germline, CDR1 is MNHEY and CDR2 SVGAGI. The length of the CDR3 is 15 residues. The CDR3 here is CASSYSIQGSDEQFF. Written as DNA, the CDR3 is TGTGCCAGCAGTTACTCGATTCAAGGATCCGATGAGCAGTTCTTC.

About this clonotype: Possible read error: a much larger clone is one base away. This CDR3 is CASGYSKERAPSSYNEQFF. CDR3 bases: TGTGCCAGCGGTTACTCGAAGGAGCGGGCACCGTCCTCCTACAATGAGCAGTTCTTC. The chain couples TRBV6-5 to TRBJ2-1, with a possible D match to TRBD2 (6 bases). Germline assignment: CDR1 MNHEY and CDR2 SVGAGI. CDR3 size: 19 residues.

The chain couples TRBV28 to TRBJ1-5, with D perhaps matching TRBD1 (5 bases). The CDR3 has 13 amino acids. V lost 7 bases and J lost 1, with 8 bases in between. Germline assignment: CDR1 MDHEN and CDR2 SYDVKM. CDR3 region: CASNWDSNQPQHF. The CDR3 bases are TGTGCCAGCAATTGGGACAGCAATCAGCCCCAGCATTTT.